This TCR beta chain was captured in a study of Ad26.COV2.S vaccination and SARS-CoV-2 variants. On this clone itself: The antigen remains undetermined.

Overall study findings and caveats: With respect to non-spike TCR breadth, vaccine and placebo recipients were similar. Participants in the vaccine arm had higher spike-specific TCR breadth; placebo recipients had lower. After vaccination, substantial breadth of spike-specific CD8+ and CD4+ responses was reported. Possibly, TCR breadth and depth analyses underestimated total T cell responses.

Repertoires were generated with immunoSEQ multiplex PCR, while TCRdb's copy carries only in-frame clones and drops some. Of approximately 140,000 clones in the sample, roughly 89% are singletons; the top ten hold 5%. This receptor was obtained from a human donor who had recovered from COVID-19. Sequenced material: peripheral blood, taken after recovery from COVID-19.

The CDR3 nucleotides are TGTGCCAGCAGTGAAGCCCGACAGGGGAAGGGTCAGCCCCAGCATTTT. As protein: CASSEARQGKGQPQHF. The V gene is TRBV6-1, the J gene TRBJ1-5; TRBD1 matches at 8 bases. CDR3 length equals 16 residues. V gave up 0 bases and J gave up 6 bases; unmatched junction bases: 7. Germline assignment: CDR1 MNHNS and CDR2 SASEGT.